A single sample is the source of the 10 T cell receptor beta chains below, sequenced in a study of OX40 agonist ivuxolimab in advanced cancers. The library relied on the immunoSEQ multiplex PCR assay. TCRdb holds this immuneACCESS table with in-frame rearrangements only. Some clones are missing; in checked studies, unresolved V genes explain under half, and the rest has no known cause. Within this sample are tens of thousands of clones, with about 90% of them counted one time only. Of the sample, 1.3% is held by the ten largest clones. The starting material was CD4+ or CD8+ T cells sorted from blood, obtained in a trial of the OX40 agonist ivuxolimab. These receptor sequences come from an adult with an advanced solid tumor such as melanoma, head and neck, liver or kidney cancer.

V is TRBV5-4 and J is TRBJ2-1, with 7 nucleotides matching TRBD2. The CDR3 is made up of 14 amino acids. The J segment lost 2 bases and the V segment lost 4 bases, leaving 3 bases of the junction unmatched. Germline V gives CDR1 SGHNT, CDR2 YYREEE (reference sequence). CDR3 nucleotide sequence: TGTGCCAGCAGCCCCGGGACTACCTACAATGAGCAGTTCTTC. Amino acids: CASSPGTTYNEQFF.

The chain is built from TRBV5-1 and TRBJ2-3, with TRBD1 matching over 10 bases. Germline CDR1 reads SGHRS; CDR2 reads YFSETQ. The ends lost 2 bases at V and 5 bases at J; junction bases unmatched: 8. CDR3 length: 16 amino acids. The CDR3 sequence is CASSFSGTGVGDTQYF. The CDR3 nucleotides are TGCGCCAGCAGCTTTTCCGGGACAGGGGTGGGAGATACGCAGTATTTT.

The chain joins TRBV15 to TRBJ2-1, with D uncertain. From germline, CDR1 is LNHNV and CDR2 YYDKDF (reference sequence). The CDR3 loop spans 13 amino acids. V was pared by 5 bases and J by 5 bases, with 10 bases between. The CDR3 bases are TGTGCCACCAGCTTCCTGGTAGACAATGAGCAGTTCTTC. Its protein product is CATSFLVDNEQFF. The complete variable domain, with remaining parts taken from reference TRBV15 and TRBJ2-1, reads DAMVIQNPRYQVTQFGKPVTLSCSQTLNHNVMYWYQQKSSQAPKLLFHYYDKDFNNEADTPDNFQSRRPNTSFCFLDIRSPGLGDTAMYLCATSFLVDNEQFFGPGTRLTVL.

The chain combines TRBV11-2 with TRBJ1-4; 12 nucleotides align to TRBD1. Germline V CDR1 and CDR2: SGHAT, FQNNGV. With V trimmed by 3 bases and J by 8 bases, 7 bases remained unmatched. This CDR3 region has 16 residues. The CDR3: CASSFGTGGILEKLFF. The CDR3 DNA follows: TGTGCCAGCAGCTTCGGGACAGGGGGCATCTTGGAAAAACTGTTTTTT.

The V call is TRBV19, the J call TRBJ1-3; D unclear. The V gene lost 5 bases and the J gene lost 4 bases, with 9 bases spanning the gap. The CDR3 is 13 residues long. From germline, CDR1 is LNHDA and CDR2 SQIVND (reference sequence). The DNA of the CDR3 is TGTGCCAGTAGTCTACCCCCCGGAAACACCATATATTTT. It encodes CASSLPPGNTIYF.

The J gene is TRBJ2-7, the V gene TRBV6-6, with D possibly being TRBD1 (6 bases). In germline, CDR1 is MNHNY, CDR2 SVGAGI (reference sequence). The CDR3 length is 13 residues. Trimming removed 3 bases at V and 3 bases at J, with 9 bases between. This chain's CDR3 is CASSYIGGYEQYF. Here the CDR3 DNA reads TGTGCCAGCAGTTATATAGGGGGCTACGAGCAGTACTTC.

This sequence joins TRBV29-1 and TRBJ2-5, with D uncertain. The CDR3 runs 13 residues. Germline V lookup: CDR1 SQVTM, CDR2 ANQGSEA. Trimming pared 6 bases from V and 5 bases from J, leaving 16 bases between. The chain's CDR3 is CSVDGRDTETQYF. DNA for the CDR3: TGCAGCGTCGACGGAAGAGACACGGAGACCCAGTACTTC.

The V gene is TRBV6-1, the J gene TRBJ2-5; 8 bases align to TRBD1. The J call is uncertain, as TRBJ2-7 better fits the DNA end. The germline V gene has CDR1 MNHNS and CDR2 SASEGT. The length of the CDR3 is 15 residues. CDR3 coding DNA: TGTGCCAGCACCCCGGAGGACAGGGTGAGCTACGAGCAGTACTTC. Residues: CASTPEDRVSYEQYF.

J is TRBJ2-3 and V is TRBV19, with D uncertain. The CDR3 is made up of 13 amino acids. V dropped 3 bases and J dropped 7 bases, with 11 bases sitting between them. Germline lookup yields CDR1 LNHDA and CDR2 SQIVND (reference sequence). Written as DNA, the CDR3 is TGTGCCAGTAGTATGAACGCAGGCTATACGCAGTATTTT. Translating gives CASSMNAGYTQYF.

The chain carries TRBV5-6 and TRBJ2-7; D unresolved. V lost 0 bases and J 5 bases, leaving 3 bases between the germline ends. The CDR3 sequence is 11 residues long. Looked up from germline, CDR1 is SGHDT and CDR2 is YYEEEE. The CDR3 is CASSLEHEQYF. CDR3 DNA sequence: TGTGCCAGCAGCTTGGAACACGAGCAGTACTTC.